This entry concerns a single T cell receptor beta chain. The antigen remains unidentified. These data come from a study of T cell responses to AZD1222 COVID-19 vaccine. Broader study findings: Vaccine-associated CD4 TCRs ranged over spike, dominating at 160-218 and 743-854.

Combined were second doses at about 4 or about 12 weeks. The method was immunoSEQ multiplex PCR; TCRdb's version includes in-frame clones alone and lacks a portion of them. Of some 120,000 clones listed, about nine tenths are singletons. This CDR3 contains 12 residues. V lost 4 bases and J lost 8; bases outside the gene matches: 3. Per the germline V gene, CDR1 is MNHEY and CDR2 is SMNVEV (reference sequence). V usage is TRBV27 and J usage is TRBJ1-1; 8 bases align to TRBD1. The specimen was peripheral blood, collected 28 days after the second AZD1222 dose. The TCR originated in an adult who received the AZD1222 COVID-19 vaccine. The CDR3 reads CASSSGGAEAFF. The DNA for the CDR3 is TGTGCCAGCAGTTCAGGGGGCGCGGAAGCTTTCTTT.